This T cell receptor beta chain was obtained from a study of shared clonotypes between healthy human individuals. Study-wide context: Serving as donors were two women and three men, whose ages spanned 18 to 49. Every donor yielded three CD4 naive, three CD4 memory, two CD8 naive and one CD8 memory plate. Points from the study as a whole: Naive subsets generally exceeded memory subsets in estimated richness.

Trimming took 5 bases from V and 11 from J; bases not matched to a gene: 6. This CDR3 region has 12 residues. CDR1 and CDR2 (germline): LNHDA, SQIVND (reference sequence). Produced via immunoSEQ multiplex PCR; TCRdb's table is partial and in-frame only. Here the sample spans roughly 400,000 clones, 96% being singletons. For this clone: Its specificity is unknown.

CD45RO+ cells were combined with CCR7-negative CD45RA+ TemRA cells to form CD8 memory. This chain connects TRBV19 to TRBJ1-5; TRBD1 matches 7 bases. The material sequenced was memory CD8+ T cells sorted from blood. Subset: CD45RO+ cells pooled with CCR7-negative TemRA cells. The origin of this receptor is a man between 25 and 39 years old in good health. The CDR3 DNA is TGTGCCAGTAGTCCTAGACAGGGAACCCAGCATTTT. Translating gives CASSPRQGTQHF.